This T cell receptor (beta chain) emerged from a study of blood T cell repertoires in COVID-19 (dated by TCRdb to about 2020). Background for the entire study: The collaborator samples originated in the United States, Italy and Spain and spanned the acute and convalescent phases of COVID-19. The prospective study material was composed of cDNA or gDNA derived from T cells, B-cell-depleted T cells, or PBMCs. Deeply sampled blood TCRbeta repertoires from subjects exposed to, actively infected with, or recovered from COVID-19 were included in the dataset. A freely available public database, intended as a resource for researchers studying the immune response to SARS-CoV-2, is where the repertoires were released. Where available, HLA class I and class II types were obtained from metadata supplied by the sample provider rather than from assay-based typing. The samples were drawn from the first 160 participants of the ongoing ImmuneRACE study and from some 1,300 subjects provided by 6 global collaborators. Sample metadata almost always included a de-identified subject ID, COVID-19 status, age in years and sex. Here is what the overall study found, with its caveats: The amount of clinical and demographic metadata varied by source and participant and was provided uncurated.

Including the terminal cysteine and phenylalanine, the CDR3 comprises 13 residues. The entry retains the CDR3 DNA only, 39 bases that are in frame from base 1. Relative to germline, V is missing 10 bases and J is missing 2 bases, with 8 bases of the junction outside any gene match. CDR1 and CDR2, per the germline V gene, are ENHRY and SYGVKD. Participants in the prospective study were aged about 18 to 100 years, lived in over 20 United States geographic areas, and enrolled through a virtual design. To assign participants to cohorts, the prospective study relied on clinical history that participants themselves reported in a screening survey and a study questionnaire. Recovered participants in ImmuneRACE Cohort 3 were defined as having two consecutive negative NP/OP PCR tests, clearance from a healthcare professional, or resolution of symptoms. Each participant in the prospective study had whole blood, serum and a nasopharyngeal or oropharyngeal swab collected by mobile phlebotomists. Prospective study participants could optionally give additional blood draws and questionnaires over an approximately 2-month period. Before DNA extraction, prospective study blood samples were shipped either frozen or at room temperature.

On this clone itself: The specificity of this receptor is unknown. No much larger clone is present one base from it, and per-base qualities are unavailable.

TCRbeta CDR3 regions were amplified from genomic DNA using the immunoSEQ Assay, a bias-controlled multiplex PCR. Regarding the original processing steps: The number of nucleated cells in each sample was estimated by amplification of reference gene primers within the assay. Sequence reads were collapsed and filtered to measure the absolute abundance of every unique TCRbeta CDR3 rearrangement. For each sample, productive Simpson clonality was calculated as the square root of Simpson's diversity index over productive rearrangements. TCRdb limited this immuneACCESS table to in-frame rearrangements with V and J called. A share of clones is missing; checked studies link under half to unresolved V genes, and the rest is unexplained. The V and J calls and clone size were taken over from that table, and D and trimming were inferred from the DNA. In all, the sample holds fewer than 350,000 clones, and approximately 83% of those were seen once. The ten largest clonotypes hold around 2.1% of the sample.

This TCR derives from a man in his thirties or forties who had recovered from COVID-19. The sequenced sample was PBMCs or T cells enriched from blood (not recorded which). This receptor chain uses TRBV10-3 and TRBJ2-7, with 7 junctional bases fitting TRBD1. CDR3 region: CATRDSETYEQYF. The DNA sequence follows: TGTGCCACCAGGGACAGTGAGACCTACGAGCAGTACTTC.